One sample yielded the 25 T cell receptor beta chains listed below, sequenced in a study of CD8+ T cells in alopecia areata listed by TCRdb under 2018. The library was prepared using the immunoSEQ multiplex PCR assay. For TCR sequencing, RNA was extracted from every sample and reverse transcribed into cDNA to serve as template. The clones in this table, taken by TCRdb from immuneACCESS, are in-frame only. Not every clone is retained; where verified, under half of the shortfall comes from an unresolved V gene, and the cause of the rest is unknown. This sample comprises about 160,000 clones, about 90% of them detected only once. The ten largest make up roughly 15% of the sample. The sample's time point label, decoded: baseline before oral tofacitinib. Sequencing used CD8+ T cells sorted from blood, obtained at week 0. These TCRs come from a human donor with alopecia areata.

The chain carries TRBV2 and TRBJ1-2; D ambiguous. The germline gives CDR1 SNHLY, CDR2 FYNNEI. V was clipped by 6 bases and J by 4 bases, with 15 bases between them. The CDR3 runs to 14 residues. CDR3 nucleotides: TGTGCCAGCAGCCAGGAGGCAGGTTTCTATGGCTACACCTTC. This encodes CASSQEAGFYGYTF.

This rearrangement joins TRBV4-1 to TRBJ2-7; possibly TRBD2 for D (6 bases). The V and J ends lost 3 bases and 0 bases respectively, with 9 bases between them. CDR1 is MGHRA and CDR2 is YSYEKL in the germline V gene. The CDR3 runs to 14 residues. CDR3 bases: TGCGCCAGCAGCCAGATCGGGGGCTCCTACGAGCAGTACTTC. It yields the protein CASSQIGGSYEQYF.

The J gene is TRBJ2-7, the V gene TRBV29-1, with D tentatively TRBD2 (5 bases). Germline V gives CDR1 SQVTM, CDR2 ANQGSEA. The CDR3 is 14 residues long. Trimming cost V 6 bases and J 5 bases, with 20 bases left between them. The CDR3 sequence is CSVEGRSNDHEQYF. CDR3 DNA: TGCAGCGTCGAGGGTCGGTCCAATGATCACGAGCAGTACTTC.

The chain links TRBV6-1 to TRBJ2-7, with D tentatively TRBD1 (5 bases). The germline CDR1 and CDR2 sequences are MNHNS and SASEGT. V dropped 3 bases and J dropped 5 bases, with 14 bases sitting between them. The CDR3 runs to 14 residues. CDR3 nucleotides: TGTGCCAGCAGTGATTGGTCAGGGCCGAACGAGCAGTACTTC. Translation: CASSDWSGPNEQYF.

The V gene is TRBV25-1, the J gene TRBJ2-7; 8 nucleotides align to TRBD1. Unmatched junction bases numbered 3, after V lost 2 bases and J lost 3 bases. Germline CDR1 is MGHDK and CDR2 is SYGVNS. The CDR3 extends over 14 amino acids. Written as DNA, the CDR3 is TGTGCCAGCAGTGAAAGGACAGGGATCTACGAGCAGTACTTC. Translated, it gives CASSERTGIYEQYF.

This chain connects TRBV29-1 to TRBJ1-2; D call uncertain. Germline V lookup: CDR1 SQVTM, CDR2 ANQGSEA. This CDR3 is 15 amino acids long. Trimming removed 4 bases from V and 5 bases from J, with 20 bases in between. CDR3: CSVVPTGVGSYGYTF. The CDR3 region has the DNA TGCAGCGTTGTCCCTACGGGAGTCGGTTCTTATGGCTACACCTTC.

The chain joins TRBV7-9 to TRBJ2-7; D uncertain. The ends were cut back, 5 bases at V and 7 bases at J, with 9 bases in the middle. The CDR3 loop spans 11 amino acids. Looked up from germline, CDR1 is SEHNR and CDR2 is FQNEAQ (reference sequence). The CDR3 DNA follows: TGTGCCAGCAGCCCCAGCGATGAGCAGTACTTC. Residues: CASSPSDEQYF.

The chain joins TRBV5-1 to TRBJ2-7; the match to TRBD2 covers 10 bases. After removal of 4 bases from V and 1 base from J, the junction contained 5 bases not matched to a gene. This CDR3 has 15 amino acids. CDR1 SGHRS and CDR2 YFSETQ come from the germline V gene. DNA for the CDR3: TGCGCCAGCAGCGCCGGACTAGCGGTTTCCTACGAGCAGTACTTC. Protein: CASSAGLAVSYEQYF.

The chain has TRBV4-1 and TRBJ2-1; TRBD2 matches at 8 bases. With 1 base clipped from V and 9 bases from J, the junction kept 8 bases outside the gene matches. Germline V gene data show CDR1 as MGHRA and CDR2 as YSYEKL. CDR3 length: 15 amino acids. CDR3 DNA sequence: TGCGCCAGCAGCCAAGCCCAGCGGGAGTACGGTGAGCAGTTCTTC. Translation: CASSQAQREYGEQFF.

Only a few counts were recorded for this clone. The chain has TRBV5-1 and TRBJ2-7; the D gene is possibly TRBD2 (5 bases). The CDR3 is 12 amino acids. Per the germline V gene, CDR1 is SGHRS and CDR2 is YFSETQ. V lost 0 bases to trimming and J lost 5 bases, with 6 bases between them. CDR3 bases: TGCGCCAGCAGCTTGGTGGAGGACGAGCAGTACTTC. Encoded protein: CASSLVEDEQYF. The entire variable domain, with the rest obtained from reference TRBV5-1 and TRBJ2-7, is as follows: KAGVTQTPRYLIKTRGQQVTLSCSPISGHRSVSWYQQTPGQGLQFLFEYFSETQRNKGNFPGRFSGRQFSNSRSEMNVSTLELGDSALYLCASSLVEDEQYFGPGTRLTVT.

This sequence joins TRBV2 and TRBJ1-2, with 11 bases that match TRBD1. Germline assignment: CDR1 SNHLY and CDR2 FYNNEI. There are 16 residues in the CDR3. The V and J ends lost 7 bases and 0 bases, in that order; junction bases with no gene match: 7. In DNA form, the CDR3 reads TGTGCCAGCATCTGGACAGGGGGCGACCCTAACTATGGCTACACCTTC. It is translated as CASIWTGGDPNYGYTF. The complete variable domain, with remaining parts taken from reference TRBV2 and TRBJ1-2, reads EPEVTQTPSHQVTQMGQEVILRCVPISNHLYFYWYRQILGQKVEFLVSFYNNEISEKSEIFDDQFSVERPDGSNFTLKIRSTKLEDSAMYFCASIWTGGDPNYGYTFGSGTRLTVV.

J is TRBJ2-7 and V is TRBV19; D not certain. The V and J ends lost 3 bases and 7 bases respectively, with 13 bases between them. The V gene's germline CDR1 is LNHDA and CDR2 SQIVND (reference sequence). The CDR3 length is 13 residues. The CDR3 DNA sequence: TGTGCCAGTAGTATCTTCGGGTTCGGAGAGCAGTACTTC. Translated: CASSIFGFGEQYF.

This sequence joins TRBV9 and TRBJ2-7; weak D call: TRBD1 (6 bases). V was shortened by 3 bases and J by 6 bases, with 13 bases between the two germline ends. The CDR3 is 13 residues long. Germline CDR1 and CDR2: SGDLS and YYNGEE. The chain's CDR3 is CASSATTGLEQYF. DNA of the CDR3: TGTGCCAGCAGCGCAACAACAGGGCTCGAGCAGTACTTC.

The chain joins TRBV11-2 to TRBJ1-1; possibly TRBD1 for D (5 bases). Germline loops: CDR1 SGHAT, CDR2 FQNNGV. Trimming cost V 2 bases and J 1 base, with 11 bases left between them. The CDR3 is 15 residues long. The CDR3, as DNA: TGTGCCAGCAGCTTAACGGGACGCGGGAACACTGAAGCTTTCTTT. This sequence encodes CASSLTGRGNTEAFF. The full variable domain, rest sourced from reference TRBV11-2 and TRBJ1-1, is EAGVAQSPRYKIIEKRQSVAFWCNPISGHATLYWYQQILGQGPKLLIQFQNNGVVDDSQLPKDRFSAERLKGVDSTLKIQPAKLEDSAVYLCASSLTGRGNTEAFFGQGTRLTVV.

V is TRBV19 and J is TRBJ1-2; D possibly corresponds to TRBD1 (5 bases). This CDR3 comprises 14 residues. Trimming removed 5 bases from V and 7 bases from J, with 17 bases in between. The germline V gene encodes CDR1 LNHDA and CDR2 SQIVND (reference sequence). In DNA, the CDR3 is TGTGCCAGTAGTCCCTACGTGGAGGGGCCTGGCTACACCTTC. Amino acids: CASSPYVEGPGYTF.

This clone was seen a handful of times. The V gene is TRBV12-5, the J gene TRBJ2-1; TRBD1 matches at 7 bases. With V trimmed by 6 bases and J by 2 bases, 10 bases remained unmatched. The CDR3 is 16 residues long. The V gene's germline CDR1 is LGHNT and CDR2 FRNRAP. CDR3 bases: TGTGCTAGTGGAACAGGGGTTCCGGGCACCTACAATGAGCAGTTCTTC. This gives the protein CASGTGVPGTYNEQFF.

CDR3: CASSSGGMRLGEKLFF. CDR3 bases: TGTGCCAGCAGCTCGGGAGGCATGAGGTTGGGTGAAAAACTGTTTTTT. The chain has TRBV7-9 and TRBJ1-4; D not certain. The germline V gene encodes CDR1 SEHNR and CDR2 FQNEAQ (reference sequence). This CDR3 is 16 amino acids long. V was cut by 4 bases and J by 7 bases, with 19 bases left in between.

In this sample, this clone turned up once. The chain's CDR3 is CASSLTGGRDVYIQYF. The CDR3 DNA reads TGTGCCAGCAGCTTAACTGGCGGGAGGGACGTTTACATTCAGTACTTC. The gene calls are TRBV7-9 and TRBJ2-4, with 9 bases aligning to TRBD2. The CDR3 is 16 residues long. Germline-derived CDR1 and CDR2 are SEHNR and FQNEAQ (reference sequence). J was trimmed by 8 bases and V by 2 bases; bases with no gene match: 10.

The gene calls are TRBV27 and TRBJ1-1; D possibly corresponds to TRBD1 (6 bases). The V end lost 6 bases, the J end lost 2 bases, and 7 bases lay between the germline ends. This CDR3 comprises 12 residues. The germline V gene encodes CDR1 MNHEY and CDR2 SMNVEV (reference sequence). The DNA for the CDR3 is TGTGCCAGCAGACAGGGAAACACTGAAGCTTTCTTT. It translates to CASRQGNTEAFF.

This clone is a singleton in its sample. The rearrangement joins TRBV27 to TRBJ1-5; D unclear. This CDR3 comprises 15 residues. Germline-derived CDR1 and CDR2 are MNHEY and SMNVEV (reference sequence). Trimming shortened V by 6 bases and J by 2 bases, and 14 bases separated the two germline ends. The CDR3 loop reads CASSYLGGGNQPQHF. CDR3 nucleotides: TGTGCCAGCAGCTACCTGGGTGGCGGCAATCAGCCCCAGCATTTT.

The chain combines TRBV7-9 with TRBJ2-6; 12 bases align to TRBD1. The CDR3 consists of 17 residues. The V gene's germline CDR1 is SEHNR and CDR2 FQNEAQ (reference sequence). V lost 5 bases, J lost 3 bases, and 5 bases stayed unmatched. The CDR3 DNA reads TGTGCCAGCAGCCCGGGACAGGGGGCAGATGGGGCCAACGTCCTGACTTTC. Its translation is CASSPGQGADGANVLTF.

The V and J genes are TRBV7-9 and TRBJ2-3, with D possibly matching TRBD2 (6 bases). Germline CDR1 SEHNR, CDR2 FQNEAQ (reference sequence). The CDR3 is 16 amino acids. Trimming took off 5 bases at V and 2 bases at J, with 17 bases between the two ends. The CDR3 spells CASSLRERLNTDTQYF. The CDR3 nucleotides are TGTGCCAGCAGCCTCCGGGAGCGACTAAACACAGATACGCAGTATTTT.

The J gene is TRBJ2-1, the V gene TRBV7-8, with 11 bases lining up with TRBD2. Looked up from germline, CDR1 is SGHVS and CDR2 is FQNEAQ. The CDR3 sequence is 15 residues long. V lost 3 bases to trimming and J lost 10 bases; unmatched junction nucleotides: 8. The CDR3 is CASSFSGGALNEQFF. The CDR3 nucleotides are TGTGCCAGCAGCTTTAGCGGGGGGGCCTTAAACGAGCAGTTCTTC.

This chain connects TRBV2 to TRBJ2-2; 7 bases are a match to TRBD1. J gave up 3 bases and V 5 bases, and 15 bases lay outside the gene matches. This CDR3 contains 18 residues. Looked up from germline, CDR1 is SNHLY and CDR2 is FYNNEI. CDR3 region: CASSRMEVGQTYTGELFF. The CDR3 DNA sequence: TGTGCCAGCAGTAGAATGGAAGTGGGACAGACTTACACCGGGGAGCTGTTTTTT.

About this clone: This may be a read error: a much more frequent sequence differs by one nucleotide. The same CDR3 arises from other DNA sequences in this sample as well. V usage is TRBV4-1 and J usage is TRBJ2-5; 9 bases agree with TRBD2. Germline assignment: CDR1 MGHRA and CDR2 YSYEKL. The V segment lost 0 bases and the J segment 1 base; nucleotides outside the gene matches: 0. The CDR3 totals 15 residues. CDR3 protein: CASSQERGGQETQYF. DNA for the CDR3: TGCGCCAGCAGCCAAGAGCGGGGGGGCCAAGAGACCCAGTACTTC.